The clone carrying this T cell receptor beta chain was detected only a few times. Its antigen is unknown. Primed by a sample-barcoded 5' primer and a J-beta primer mix, a second PCR proceeded for roughly 6 to 12 cycles. TCRdb reanalysed the 5' RACE reads using MiXCR and keeps one entry per CDR3 protein. Among hundreds of thousands of distinct CDR3 sequences listed, around 26% were seen once. This sample is part of a study of blood T cells in healthy people across ages. Study-wide results and limits: The long-lived group displayed more naive CD4+ cells, plus higher diversity, than the aged donors did.

Germline V CDR1 and CDR2: SGDLS, YYNGEE. Trimming stripped 0 bases from V and 4 bases from J, with 10 bases between. This CDR3 has 15 residues. This chain links TRBV9 with TRBJ2-2; D gene ambiguous. The receptor comes from a woman over 75 in good health. The source material was blood. The chain's CDR3 is CASSVDSPGTGELFF. The CDR3 DNA follows: TGTGCCAGCAGCGTAGACTCCCCAGGCACCGGGGAGCTGTTTTTT.